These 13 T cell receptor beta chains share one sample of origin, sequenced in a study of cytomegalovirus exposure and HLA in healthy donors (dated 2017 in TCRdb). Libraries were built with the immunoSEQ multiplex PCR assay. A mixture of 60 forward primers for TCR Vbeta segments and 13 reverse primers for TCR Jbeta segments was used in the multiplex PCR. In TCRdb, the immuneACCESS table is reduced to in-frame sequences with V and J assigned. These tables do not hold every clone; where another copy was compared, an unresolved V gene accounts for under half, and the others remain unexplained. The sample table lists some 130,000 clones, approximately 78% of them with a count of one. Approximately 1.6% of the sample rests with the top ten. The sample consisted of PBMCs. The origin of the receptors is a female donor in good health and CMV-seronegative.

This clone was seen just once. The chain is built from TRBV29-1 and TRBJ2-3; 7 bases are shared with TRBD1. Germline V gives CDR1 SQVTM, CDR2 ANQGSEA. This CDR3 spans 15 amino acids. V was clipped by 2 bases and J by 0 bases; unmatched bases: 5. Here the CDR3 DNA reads TGCAGCGTTGAAAACAGGGGCCCCAGCACAGATACGCAGTATTTT. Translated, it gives CSVENRGPSTDTQYF.

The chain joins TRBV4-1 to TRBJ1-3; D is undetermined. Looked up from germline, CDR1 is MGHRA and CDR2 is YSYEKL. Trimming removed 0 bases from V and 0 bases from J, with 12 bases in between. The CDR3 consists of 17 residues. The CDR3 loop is CASSQDPHASSGNTIYF. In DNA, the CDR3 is TGCGCCAGCAGCCAAGATCCTCACGCGAGCTCTGGAAACACCATATATTTT.

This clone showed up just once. DNA for the CDR3: TGCAGTGCTCGAGCGGGAGGCCCCTACAATGAGCAGTTCTTC. Residues: CSARAGGPYNEQFF. The J gene is TRBJ2-1, the V gene TRBV29-1, with 9 bases that match TRBD2. This CDR3 is built from 14 residues. Germline V gives CDR1 SQVTM, CDR2 ANQGSEA.

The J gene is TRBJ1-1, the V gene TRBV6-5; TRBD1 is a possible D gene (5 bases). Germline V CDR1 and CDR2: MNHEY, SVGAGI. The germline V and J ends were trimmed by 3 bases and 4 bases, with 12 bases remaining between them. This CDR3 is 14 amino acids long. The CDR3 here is CASSYRGGTTEAFF. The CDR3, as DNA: TGTGCCAGCAGTTATCGGGGGGGGACCACTGAAGCTTTCTTT.

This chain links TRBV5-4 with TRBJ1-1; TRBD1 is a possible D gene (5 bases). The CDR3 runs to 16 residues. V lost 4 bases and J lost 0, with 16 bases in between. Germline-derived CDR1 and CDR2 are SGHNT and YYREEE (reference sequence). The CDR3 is CASSQGPLRMNTEAFF. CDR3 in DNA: TGTGCCAGCAGCCAGGGTCCCTTGCGGATGAACACTGAAGCTTTCTTT.

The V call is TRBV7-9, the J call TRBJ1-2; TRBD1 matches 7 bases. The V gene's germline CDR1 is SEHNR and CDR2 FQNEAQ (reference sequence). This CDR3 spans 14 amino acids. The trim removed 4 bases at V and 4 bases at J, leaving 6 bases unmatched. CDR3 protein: CASSSTGRSYGYTF. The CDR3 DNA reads TGTGCCAGCAGCTCGACAGGGCGATCCTATGGCTACACCTTC.

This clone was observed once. The CDR3 reads CASRKLAGEQETQYF. The DNA for the CDR3 is TGTGCCAGCAGGAAACTAGCGGGGGAACAAGAGACCCAGTACTTC. V gene TRBV6-5 combines with J gene TRBJ2-5; 11 nucleotides align to TRBD2. The CDR3 extends over 15 amino acids. The V segment lost 6 bases and the J segment 2 bases; nucleotides outside the gene matches: 5. Germline-derived CDR1 and CDR2 are MNHEY and SVGAGI.

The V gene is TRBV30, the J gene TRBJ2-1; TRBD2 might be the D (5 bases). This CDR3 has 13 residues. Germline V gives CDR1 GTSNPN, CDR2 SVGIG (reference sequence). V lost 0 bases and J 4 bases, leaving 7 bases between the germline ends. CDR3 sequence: CAWSVRGYNEQFF. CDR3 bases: TGTGCCTGGAGTGTACGAGGGTACAATGAGCAGTTCTTC.

CDR3 coding DNA: TGTGCCAGCAGCTCAATTAACTATGGCTACACCTTC. Residues: CASSSINYGYTF. The chain couples TRBV7-8 to TRBJ1-2; D unclear. Looked up from germline, CDR1 is SGHVS and CDR2 is FQNEAQ. The V end was cut by 4 bases, the J end by 1 base, with 4 bases between. The CDR3 length is 12 residues.

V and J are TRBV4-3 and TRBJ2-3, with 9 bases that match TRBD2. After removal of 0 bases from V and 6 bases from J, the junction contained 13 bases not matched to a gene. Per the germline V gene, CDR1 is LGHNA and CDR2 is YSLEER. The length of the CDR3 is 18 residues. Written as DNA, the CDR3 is TGCGCCAGCAGCCAAGATGGCGGCGGGAGGGCCAAGCTTGATACGCAGTATTTT. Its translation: CASSQDGGGRAKLDTQYF.

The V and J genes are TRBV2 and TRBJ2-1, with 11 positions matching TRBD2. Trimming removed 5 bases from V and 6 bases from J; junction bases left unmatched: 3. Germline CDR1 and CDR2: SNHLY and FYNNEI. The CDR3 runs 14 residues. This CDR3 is CASSPGTSGNEQFF. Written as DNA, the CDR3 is TGTGCCAGCAGTCCTGGGACTAGCGGCAATGAGCAGTTCTTC.

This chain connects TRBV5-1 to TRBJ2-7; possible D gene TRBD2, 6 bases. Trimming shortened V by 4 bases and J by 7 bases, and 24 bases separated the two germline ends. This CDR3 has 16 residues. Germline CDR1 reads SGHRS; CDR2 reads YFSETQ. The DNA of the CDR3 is TGCGCCAGCAGCCTGAATAGCGGAGGGATCTCGGGGGAGCAGTACTTC. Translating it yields CASSLNSGGISGEQYF.

As DNA, the CDR3 is TGCGCCAGCAGCGAGACAGGGGCGCGCGGCTACACCTTC. Protein sequence: CASSETGARGYTF. This chain links TRBV5-1 with TRBJ1-2; 8 bases align to TRBD1. CDR1 and CDR2 from the germline V gene are SGHRS and YFSETQ. CDR3 length equals 13 residues. V dropped 4 bases and J dropped 8; count of bases not matched to a gene: 7.